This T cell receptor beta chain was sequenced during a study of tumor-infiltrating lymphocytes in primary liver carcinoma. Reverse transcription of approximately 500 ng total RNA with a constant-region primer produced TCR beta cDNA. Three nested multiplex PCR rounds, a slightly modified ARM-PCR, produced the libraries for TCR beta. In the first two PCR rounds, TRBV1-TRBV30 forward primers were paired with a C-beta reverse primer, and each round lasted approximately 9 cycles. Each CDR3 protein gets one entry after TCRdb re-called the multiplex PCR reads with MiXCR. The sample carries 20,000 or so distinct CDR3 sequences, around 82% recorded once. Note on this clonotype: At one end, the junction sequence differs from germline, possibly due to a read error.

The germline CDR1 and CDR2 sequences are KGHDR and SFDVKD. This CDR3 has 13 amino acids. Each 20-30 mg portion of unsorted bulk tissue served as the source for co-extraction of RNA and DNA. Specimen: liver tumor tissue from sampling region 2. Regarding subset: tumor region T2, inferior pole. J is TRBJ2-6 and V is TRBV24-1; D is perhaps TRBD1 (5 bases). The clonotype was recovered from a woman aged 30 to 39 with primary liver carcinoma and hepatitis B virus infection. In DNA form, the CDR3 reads TGTGCCACCAGAGGGGATGGGGCCAACGCCCTGACTTTC. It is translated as CATRGDGANALTF.